A single TCR beta chain is shown here with its context. This entry is derived from a study of CD8+ T cells in alopecia areata. Extracted RNA was reverse transcribed into cDNA, the sequencing template. Libraries were prepared by immunoSEQ multiplex PCR; TCRdb keeps only in-frame clonotypes and omits some of them. The sample records approximately 130,000 clones, 40% to 55% being singletons. Trimming at V came to 4 bases and at J to 8 bases, leaving 10 bases not matched to a gene. The CDR3 runs 16 residues. Germline-derived CDR1 and CDR2 are SNHLY and FYNNEI. The sequenced sample consisted of NKG2D-low CD8+ T cells sorted from blood. J is TRBJ2-4 and V is TRBV2; 11 bases are shared with TRBD1. The TCR comes from a human donor with alopecia areata. DNA for the CDR3: TGTGCCAGCAGTGCCCCCCGGACAGGGGGCGAAGACATTCAGTACTTC. Translating gives CASSAPRTGGEDIQYF.